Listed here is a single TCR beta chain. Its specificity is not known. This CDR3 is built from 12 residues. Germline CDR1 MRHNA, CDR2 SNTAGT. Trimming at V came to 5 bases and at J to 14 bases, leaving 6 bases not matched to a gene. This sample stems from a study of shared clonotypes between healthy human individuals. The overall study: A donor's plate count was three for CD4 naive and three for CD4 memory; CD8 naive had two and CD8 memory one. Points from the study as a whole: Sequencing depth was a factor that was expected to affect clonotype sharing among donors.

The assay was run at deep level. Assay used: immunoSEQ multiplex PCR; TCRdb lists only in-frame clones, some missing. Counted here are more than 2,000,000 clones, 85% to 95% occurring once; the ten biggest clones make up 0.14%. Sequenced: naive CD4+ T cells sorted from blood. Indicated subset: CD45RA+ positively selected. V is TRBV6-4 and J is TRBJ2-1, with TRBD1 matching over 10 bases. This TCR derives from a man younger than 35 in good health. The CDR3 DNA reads TGTGCCAGCAGTACACCGGGACAGGGGAAGTTCTTC. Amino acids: CASSTPGQGKFF.